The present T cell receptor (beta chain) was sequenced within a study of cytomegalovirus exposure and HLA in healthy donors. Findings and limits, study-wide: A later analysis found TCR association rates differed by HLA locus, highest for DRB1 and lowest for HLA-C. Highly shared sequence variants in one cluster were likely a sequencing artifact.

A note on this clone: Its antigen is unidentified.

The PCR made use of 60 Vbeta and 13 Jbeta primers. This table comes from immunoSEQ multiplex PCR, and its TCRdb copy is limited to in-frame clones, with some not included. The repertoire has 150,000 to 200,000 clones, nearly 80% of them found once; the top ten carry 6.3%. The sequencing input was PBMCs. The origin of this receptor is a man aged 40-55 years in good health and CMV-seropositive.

The CDR3 is CSVDSPNTGELFF. For the CDR3, the DNA is TGCAGCGTGGACAGTCCCAACACCGGGGAGCTGTTTTTT. The V and J genes are TRBV29-1 and TRBJ2-2, with D perhaps matching TRBD1 (6 bases). Trimming pared 6 bases from V and 2 bases from J, leaving 10 bases between. The CDR3 runs to 13 residues. Per germline, CDR1 SQVTM and CDR2 ANQGSEA.